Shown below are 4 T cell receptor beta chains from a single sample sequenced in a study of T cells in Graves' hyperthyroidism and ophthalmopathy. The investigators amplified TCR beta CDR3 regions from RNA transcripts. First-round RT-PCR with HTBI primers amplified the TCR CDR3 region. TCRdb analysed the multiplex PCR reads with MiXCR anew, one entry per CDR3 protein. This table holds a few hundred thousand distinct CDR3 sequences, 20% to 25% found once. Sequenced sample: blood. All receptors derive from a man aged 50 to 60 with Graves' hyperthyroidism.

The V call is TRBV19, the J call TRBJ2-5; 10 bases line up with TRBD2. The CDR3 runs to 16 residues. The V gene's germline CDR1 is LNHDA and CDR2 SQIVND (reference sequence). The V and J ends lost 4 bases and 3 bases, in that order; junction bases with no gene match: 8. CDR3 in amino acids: CASSSSGRARKETQYF. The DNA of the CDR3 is TGTGCCAGTAGTAGCAGCGGGAGGGCCAGGAAAGAGACCCAGTACTTC.

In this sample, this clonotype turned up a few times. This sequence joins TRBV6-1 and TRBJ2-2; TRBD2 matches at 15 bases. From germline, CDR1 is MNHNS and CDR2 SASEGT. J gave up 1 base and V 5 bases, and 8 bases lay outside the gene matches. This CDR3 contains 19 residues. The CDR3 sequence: CASSSRTSGRAKNTGELFF. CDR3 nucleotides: TGTGCCAGCAGTTCCCGGACTAGCGGGAGGGCCAAGAACACCGGGGAGCTGTTTTTT.

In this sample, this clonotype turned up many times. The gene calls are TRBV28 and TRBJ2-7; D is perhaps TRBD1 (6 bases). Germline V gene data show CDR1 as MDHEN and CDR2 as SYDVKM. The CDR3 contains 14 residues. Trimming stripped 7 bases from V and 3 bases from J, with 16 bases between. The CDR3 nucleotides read TGTGCCAGCAACCCCCAGGGGTCCAACTACGAGCAGTACTTC. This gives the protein CASNPQGSNYEQYF.

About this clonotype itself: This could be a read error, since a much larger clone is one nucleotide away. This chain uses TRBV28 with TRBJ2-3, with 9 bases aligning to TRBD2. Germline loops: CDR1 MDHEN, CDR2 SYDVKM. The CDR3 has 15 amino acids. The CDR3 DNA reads TGTGTCAGCAGACCCCAGATAGCGGGAGCAGATACGCAGTATTTT. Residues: CVSRPQIAGADTQYF.